Each of the 25 T cell receptor beta chains below was sequenced from the same sample in a study of blood T cell repertoires in COVID-19. The method was immunoSEQ multiplex PCR; TCRdb's version includes in-frame clones alone and lacks a portion of them. The table lists some 250,000 clones, approximately 91% of them singletons. Material for sequencing was peripheral blood. These receptors were taken from a human donor in a cohort sampled during active COVID-19.

CDR3 region: CATSETGPSNYGYTF. Here the CDR3 DNA reads TGTGCCACCAGCGAGACAGGGCCATCTAACTATGGCTACACCTTC. This chain joins TRBV15 and TRBJ1-2, with 7 bases lining up with TRBD1. CDR1 and CDR2 (germline): LNHNV, YYDKDF (reference sequence). The CDR3 length is 15 residues. The V and J ends lost 5 bases and 0 bases, in that order; junction bases with no gene match: 6.

The genes are TRBV13 and TRBJ1-1; 7 nucleotides line up with TRBD1. Germline values: CDR1 PRHDT, CDR2 FYEKMQ (reference sequence). The CDR3 extends over 15 amino acids. The V gene end was trimmed by 3 bases and the J gene end by 0 bases; junction bases not matched to a gene: 4. The CDR3 coding sequence is TGTGCCAGCAGCTTTGGGGACAGAATGAACACTGAAGCTTTCTTT. Translated: CASSFGDRMNTEAFF.

The chain carries TRBV27 and TRBJ2-3; 7 nucleotides line up with TRBD1. The CDR3 runs to 14 residues. Trimming removed 5 bases from V and 2 bases from J; junction bases left unmatched: 4. Germline CDR1 MNHEY, CDR2 SMNVEV (reference sequence). CDR3 DNA sequence: TGTGCCAGCAGTACGAGGGGGCCCACAGATACGCAGTATTTT. Protein sequence: CASSTRGPTDTQYF.

The chain employs TRBV27 and TRBJ2-7, with 11 positions matching TRBD1. Trimming took 5 bases from V and 4 from J; bases not matched to a gene: 10. This CDR3 comprises 16 residues. Germline V gene lookup returns CDR1 MNHEY and CDR2 SMNVEV (reference sequence). The CDR3 DNA reads TGTGCCAGCAGTCTCGGACAGGGGGCGCTTATTTACGAGCAGTACTTC. This codes for CASSLGQGALIYEQYF.

This chain joins TRBV5-1 and TRBJ1-4; tentatively, D is TRBD1 (5 bases). Between the trimmed V and J ends, which lost 2 bases and 8 bases, there was a span of 16 bases. CDR3 length: 15 residues. The germline gives CDR1 SGHRS, CDR2 YFSETQ. In DNA, the CDR3 is TGCGCCAGCAGCTTACGGTGGCAGGGTGGGGAAAAACTGTTTTTT. Translated, it gives CASSLRWQGGEKLFF.

This rearrangement joins TRBV11-3 to TRBJ2-1, with TRBD2 matching over 11 bases. Trimming took 2 bases from V and 10 from J; bases not matched to a gene: 10. Germline loops: CDR1 SGHNT, CDR2 YENEEA. The CDR3 consists of 16 residues. In nucleotides, the CDR3 is TGTGCCAGCAGCTTAACAAAACTAGCGGGGGAAGGGGAGCAGTTCTTC. As protein: CASSLTKLAGEGEQFF.

About this clone: At one end the junction does not follow the germline gene, possibly because of a read error. This chain links TRBV25-1 with TRBJ2-7; D might be TRBD2 (5 bases). The germline V gene has CDR1 MGHDK and CDR2 SYGVNS. This CDR3 is built from 12 residues. The CDR3 bases are TGTGCCAGCAGTGAGAGAGGGTCTCATCCCATCTTC. As protein: CASSERGSHPIF.

V and J are TRBV20-1 and TRBJ2-2; D perhaps matches TRBD1 (5 bases). Germline lookup yields CDR1 DFQATT and CDR2 SNEGSKA (reference sequence). There are 15 residues in the CDR3. The V and J ends lost 3 bases and 3 bases respectively, with 14 bases between them. DNA of the CDR3: TGCAGTGCTAGTCCTTGGGCAGGGTACACCGGGGAGCTGTTTTTT. Its translation: CSASPWAGYTGELFF.

V is TRBV29-1 and J is TRBJ1-2; 9 bases line up with TRBD1. The J segment lost 4 bases and the V segment lost 6 bases, leaving 6 bases of the junction unmatched. The CDR3 is 13 amino acids. Germline V gene data show CDR1 as SQVTM and CDR2 as ANQGSEA. The CDR3 coding sequence is TGCAGCGTGGGGACAGGGACCTCCTATGGCTACACCTTC. Translation gives CSVGTGTSYGYTF.

The V and J genes are TRBV4-2 and TRBJ2-7; 15 nucleotides match TRBD2. After removal of 5 bases from V and 10 bases from J, the junction contained 9 bases not matched to a gene. This CDR3 contains 15 residues. Germline V gene lookup returns CDR1 LGHNA and CDR2 YNFKEQ. This CDR3 reads CASSISGLAGGPQYF. CDR3 in DNA: TGTGCCAGCAGCATCTCGGGACTAGCGGGAGGACCTCAGTACTTC.

The V call is TRBV9, the J call TRBJ1-1; no firm D call. Trimming removed 3 bases at V and 12 bases at J, with 15 bases between. This CDR3 region has 12 residues. Germline V lookup: CDR1 SGDLS, CDR2 YYNGEE. CDR3 bases: TGTGCCAGCAGCGGCCCCAGAAAAATAACTTTCTTT. Amino acid sequence: CASSGPRKITFF.

This chain connects TRBV11-3 to TRBJ2-1, with 8 bases that match TRBD2. V lost 2 bases to trimming and J lost 9 bases; unmatched junction nucleotides: 6. Germline V gene sequence: CDR1 SGHNT, CDR2 YENEEA. The CDR3 is 14 residues long. CDR3 region: CASSLHARGGEQFF. Written as DNA, the CDR3 is TGTGCCAGCAGCTTACACGCCCGGGGGGGTGAGCAGTTCTTC.

V is TRBV19 and J is TRBJ1-2; 8 nucleotides agree with TRBD1. The CDR3 consists of 16 residues. The ends lost 1 base at V and 5 bases at J; junction bases unmatched: 9. In germline, CDR1 is LNHDA, CDR2 SQIVND (reference sequence). The CDR3, as DNA: TGTGCCAGTAGTATAGGAGGAATTGACAGGGGTTATGGCTACACCTTC. This gives the protein CASSIGGIDRGYGYTF.

The chain carries TRBV6-2 or TRBV6-3 and TRBJ1-1; D unresolved. The CDR3 has 15 residues. Trimming shortened V by 2 bases and J by 3 bases, and 13 bases separated the two germline ends. Germline V gives CDR1 MNHEY, CDR2 SVGEGT. The CDR3, as DNA: TGTGCCAGCAGTTACGACCCGGGAGAGGACACTGAAGCTTTCTTT. Protein product: CASSYDPGEDTEAFF.

The rearrangement joins TRBV9 to TRBJ2-1, with D maybe TRBD1 (6 bases). Germline V gene sequence: CDR1 SGDLS, CDR2 YYNGEE. V was trimmed by 0 bases and J by 10 bases, leaving 11 bases between them. This CDR3 is built from 13 residues. The CDR3 protein is CASSVVGAREQFF. CDR3 DNA: TGTGCCAGCAGCGTAGTGGGGGCTCGGGAGCAGTTCTTC.

J is TRBJ1-1 and V is TRBV5-1; D is unclear. The CDR3 has 14 amino acids. Per the germline V gene, CDR1 is SGHRS and CDR2 is YFSETQ. V was trimmed by 0 bases and J by 4 bases, leaving 10 bases between them. The CDR3 DNA sequence: TGCGCCAGCAGCTTGGTGGGCAAATCCACTGAAGCTTTCTTT. It encodes CASSLVGKSTEAFF.

The chain employs TRBV7-9 and TRBJ1-5; a possible D gene is TRBD1 (5 bases). The CDR3 has 15 amino acids. Germline CDR1 and CDR2: SEHNR and FQNEAQ (reference sequence). V dropped 5 bases and J dropped 2 bases, with 13 bases sitting between them. The CDR3 region has the DNA TGTGCCAGCAGCGCAACCCCAGGGCGCAATCAGCCCCAGCATTTT. This translates into CASSATPGRNQPQHF.

This chain links TRBV5-1 with TRBJ2-2, with D maybe TRBD1 (5 bases). The CDR3 runs to 15 residues. Germline loops: CDR1 SGHRS, CDR2 YFSETQ. Trimming took 3 bases from V and 3 from J, leaving 12 bases between them. This CDR3 reads CASSSTSRDTGELFF. CDR3 in DNA: TGCGCCAGCAGCTCAACATCCAGGGACACCGGGGAGCTGTTTTTT. Filled out from reference TRBV5-1 and TRBJ2-2, the complete variable domain reads KAGVTQTPRYLIKTRGQQVTLSCSPISGHRSVSWYQQTPGQGLQFLFEYFSETQRNKGNFPGRFSGRQFSNSRSEMNVSTLELGDSALYLCASSSTSRDTGELFFGEGSRLTVL.

V usage is TRBV5-8 and J usage is TRBJ1-5; 10 bases are a match to TRBD1. Germline CDR1 reads SGHTS; CDR2 reads YDEGEE. This CDR3 spans 15 amino acids. J gave up 9 bases and V 3 bases, and 9 bases lay outside the gene matches. The CDR3 region is CASSYRQGAARPQHF. The DNA of the CDR3 is TGTGCCAGCAGCTACAGACAGGGGGCCGCGAGGCCCCAGCATTTT.

The rearrangement uses TRBV27 and TRBJ2-1, with 7 bases that match TRBD2. The CDR3 covers 13 residues. V was pared by 6 bases and J by 9 bases, with 8 bases of the junction left unmatched. CDR1 MNHEY and CDR2 SMNVEV come from the germline V gene (reference sequence). In nucleotides, the CDR3 is TGTGCCAGCAGCTACTCTAGCGGCGGTGAGCAGTTCTTC. It encodes CASSYSSGGEQFF.

The J gene is TRBJ1-2, the V gene TRBV7-9; TRBD1 matches 7 bases. This CDR3 spans 15 amino acids. The germline V gene has CDR1 SEHNR and CDR2 FQNEAQ (reference sequence). Trimming took 6 bases from V and 0 from J; bases not matched to a gene: 7. CDR3 sequence (DNA): TGTGCCAGCAGGGTACAGGGGAGAGCTAACTATGGCTACACCTTC. Translated, it gives CASRVQGRANYGYTF.

This clone was seen only a few times. The chain uses TRBV6-1 and TRBJ2-7; 8 bases fit TRBD2. J lost 2 bases, V lost 2 bases, and 2 bases had no gene match. Germline V gene data show CDR1 as MNHNS and CDR2 as SASEGT. There are 14 residues in the CDR3. This CDR3 is CASSEQAGAYEQYF. The CDR3 DNA follows: TGTGCCAGCAGTGAACAAGCGGGGGCCTACGAGCAGTACTTC.

The genes are TRBV11-2 and TRBJ2-7, with 7 bases fitting TRBD1. The CDR3 is made up of 16 amino acids. Germline CDR1 is SGHAT and CDR2 is FQNNGV. V lost 2 bases to trimming and J lost 6 bases; unmatched junction nucleotides: 13. In DNA form, the CDR3 reads TGTGCCAGCAGCTTATATCTACGACAGGGCACGGGCGAGCAGTACTTC. It codes for CASSLYLRQGTGEQYF.

The V gene is TRBV24-1, the J gene TRBJ1-4; D remains unclear. V dropped 2 bases and J dropped 0 bases, with 6 bases sitting between them. The CDR3 is 15 amino acids. Germline V gives CDR1 KGHDR, CDR2 SFDVKD. CDR3 residues: CATSDSGATNEKLFF. The CDR3 DNA is TGTGCCACCAGTGATTCCGGGGCAACTAATGAAAAACTGTTTTTT.

V is TRBV6-6 and J is TRBJ2-1; unclear D gene. Trimming pared 5 bases from V and 5 bases from J, leaving 19 bases between. This CDR3 has 16 residues. Per germline, CDR1 MNHNY and CDR2 SVGAGI (reference sequence). CDR3: CASSNWSPSVDNEQFF. The DNA of the CDR3 is TGTGCCAGCAGTAATTGGTCCCCTTCGGTGGACAATGAGCAGTTCTTC.